This T cell receptor beta chain came from a study of blood T cell repertoires in COVID-19. Study context: Italy, Spain and the United States were the sources of the convalescent and acute COVID-19 samples. From T cells, B-cell-depleted T cells, or PBMCs came the material, which was cDNA or gDNA.

Germline assignment: CDR1 WSHSY and CDR2 SAAADI. The junction had 6 bases not matched to a gene; V was cut back by 7 bases and J by 6 bases. The CDR3 length is 13 residues. This clone was seen only a few times. Source study methods: It was from reference gene primer amplification that nucleated cell counts were estimated. Here immunoSEQ multiplex PCR was the method, and the copy in TCRdb shows in-frame clones only, minus some. From that table come the V and J calls and clone size; the DNA was used to work out D and trimming. In the table there are 120,000 to 150,000 clones, about 90% of which are singletons.

The sequence was obtained from a human donor in a cohort sampled during active COVID-19. The sequenced sample was peripheral blood. V and J are TRBV10-2 and TRBJ2-1, with TRBD1 matching 7 bases. This CDR3 reads CASTRQGGNEQFF. CDR3 bases: TGCGCCAGCACGCGACAGGGCGGCAATGAGCAGTTCTTC.